This T cell receptor beta chain was observed in a study of CXCR3-negative and CXCR3-positive naive CD8 T cells. Across the study: The dataset comprises about 150 million TRB reads in total, with about 1.5 +/- 0.3 million reads per library.

Investigators sorted each CD8+ T cell subset in triplicate, taking hundreds of thousands of cells each time. Study-wide points: Memory CD8+ cells had much lower diversity, and both naive subsets had comparably high diversity.

TRB cDNA libraries were made by UMI-labeled 5' RACE. TCRdb re-called the 5' RACE reads and gives one entry per CDR3 protein, without DNA. In all, the sample yields about 130,000 distinct CDR3 sequences. A word on this clonotype: Its antigen is not known.

Per the germline V gene, CDR1 is SGHKS and CDR2 is YYEKEE (reference sequence). This CDR3 has 17 amino acids. V usage is TRBV5-5 and J usage is TRBJ2-6; TCRdb's D call of TRBD2 is untestable without DNA. This clonotype was obtained from a human donor in good health. Some clones in this sample may be carry-over from other donors' samples. The sequencing input was naive CXCR3- CD8+ T cells from blood. The subset: CD45RO-CCR7+CD27+CD95- naive CD8+ T cells lacking CXCR3 (TNR3-). The CDR3 is CASSLGSGSGGANVLTF.